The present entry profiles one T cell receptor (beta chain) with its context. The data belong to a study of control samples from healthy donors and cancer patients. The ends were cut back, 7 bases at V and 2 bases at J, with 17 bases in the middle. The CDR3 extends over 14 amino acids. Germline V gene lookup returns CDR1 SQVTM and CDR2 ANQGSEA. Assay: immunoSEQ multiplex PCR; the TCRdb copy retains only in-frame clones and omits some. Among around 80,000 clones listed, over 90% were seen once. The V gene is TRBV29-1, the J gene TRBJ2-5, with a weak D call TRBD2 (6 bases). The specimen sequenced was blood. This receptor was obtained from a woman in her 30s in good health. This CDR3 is CSAFPSGSQETQYF. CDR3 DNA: TGCAGCGCTTTCCCAAGCGGGTCGCAAGAGACCCAGTACTTC.